Shown below are 2 T cell receptor beta chains from a single sample sequenced in a study of blood T cell repertoires in COVID-19. Sequenced by immunoSEQ multiplex PCR; TCRdb stores in-frame clones only, minus some. The profile shows roughly 260,000 clones, approximately 85% of them singletons. The sequenced sample consisted of peripheral blood. Receptors originate from a woman aged 70-85 years with acute or convalescent COVID-19.

The chain carries TRBV27 and TRBJ2-7, with D perhaps matching TRBD2 (6 bases). V was cut by 4 bases and J by 3 bases, with 16 bases left in between. Germline-derived CDR1 and CDR2 are MNHEY and SMNVEV (reference sequence). The CDR3 is 15 amino acids. CDR3 bases: TGTGCCAGCAGTTCGGGGGACGGAACCTTCTACGAGCAGTACTTC. Translating gives CASSSGDGTFYEQYF.

V and J are TRBV27 and TRBJ2-1; TRBD2 matches 12 bases. This CDR3 spans 15 amino acids. Germline values: CDR1 MNHEY, CDR2 SMNVEV (reference sequence). With 4 bases clipped from V and 9 bases from J, the junction kept 7 bases outside the gene matches. Here the CDR3 DNA reads TGTGCCAGCAGTTCCTCTAGCGGGGGGGGTAGTGAGCAGTTCTTC. Translating gives CASSSSSGGGSEQFF.